These T cell receptor beta chains were read from a single sample in a study of T cell responses to AZD1222 COVID-19 vaccine. The data were produced by immunoSEQ multiplex PCR, yet TCRdb's version contains in-frame clones alone and is incomplete. The sample includes some 120,000 clones, about 89% of them seen just once. Source: peripheral blood, taken on day 0 of AZD1222 vaccination. These receptors all come from an adult in good health. Both conserved end residues are part of each CDR3. Fields, in order: J gene, D gene, clone size, V gene, CDR3 DNA, CDR3 protein. The D gene is left open where the match is weak. Clone sizes are given selectively: once, few, many, or a class where the clone is expanded.

>TRBJ1-3|-|once|TRBV30
TGTGCCTGTCACACCCGGAGGGCTGGAAACACCATATATTTT
CACHTRRAGNTIYF
>TRBJ1-2|-|-|TRBV9
TGTGCCAGCAGCGTAGGTGGCAACCTACTCTATGGCTACACCTTC
CASSVGGNLLYGYTF
>TRBJ1-5|-|-|TRBV5-1
TGCGCCACCAGCTTGGGGGGGGATAGCAATCAGCCCCAGCATTTT
CATSLGGDSNQPQHF
>TRBJ2-3|TRBD2|-|TRBV5-1
TGCGCCAGCAGCGCCGGACTAGCGGGAGGGGATACGCAGTATTTT
CASSAGLAGGDTQYF
>TRBJ1-5|TRBD1|-|TRBV2
TGTGCCAGCAGTGAAGTACAGGGGAATCAGCCCCAGCATTTT
CASSEVQGNQPQHF
>TRBJ1-6|-|-|TRBV6-1
TGTGCCAGCAGTGCCCAGGGGTTAGGGGGGGATTCACCCCTCCACTTT
CASSAQGLGGDSPLHF
>TRBJ1-1|TRBD1|-|TRBV5-8
TGTGCCAGCAGCCACCGGGACAGGCTTACTGAAGCTTTCTTT
CASSHRDRLTEAFF
>TRBJ2-3|-|-|TRBV5-1
TGCGCCAGCAGCACGGACGGCACAGATACGCAGTATTTT
CASSTDGTDTQYF
>TRBJ2-5|-|-|TRBV5-6
TGTGCCAGCACCATCCCGGACGGGGCAGAGACCCAGTACTTC
CASTIPDGAETQYF
>TRBJ2-1|-|-|TRBV5-5
TGTGCCAGCACCCCTCTCACTGAGCAGTTCTTC
CASTPLTEQFF
>TRBJ2-3|TRBD2|-|TRBV3-1/TRBV3-2
TGTGCCAGCAGCCCGGGACTACCTACGCAGTATTTT
CASSPGLPTQYF
>TRBJ2-7|-|-|TRBV27
TGTGCCAGCAGTTCCCTCCAGGATCCAACTCACTACGAGCAGTACTTC
CASSSLQDPTHYEQYF
>TRBJ2-7|-|-|TRBV4-2
TGTGCCAGCAGCCAAGAGGCCGCTGGGGTTTCGGAGCAGTACTTC
CASSQEAAGVSEQYF
>TRBJ1-3|-|-|TRBV5-4
TGTGCCAGCAGCTTGGACCGGGGAAACACCATATATTTT
CASSLDRGNTIYF
>TRBJ2-6|TRBD1|-|TRBV29-1
TGCAGCGTCGGGCAGGGGGCTGGGGCCAACGTCCTGACTTTC
CSVGQGAGANVLTF
>TRBJ1-6|TRBD1|-|TRBV3-1/TRBV3-2
TGTGCCAGCAGCAGCCGGGACAGCTCCTATAATTCACCCCTCCACTTT
CASSSRDSSYNSPLHF
>TRBJ2-2|-|-|TRBV15
TGTGCCACCAGCAGAGATTTTAGATCCGGGGAGCTGTTTTTT
CATSRDFRSGELFF
>TRBJ2-7|-|-|TRBV5-1
TGCGCCAGCAGCTCCCTCCAGGGTGCCTACGAGCAGTACTTC
CASSSLQGAYEQYF
>TRBJ1-1|-|once|TRBV28
TGTGCCAGCAGTCCCCCGACAGGGAACACTGAAGCTTTCTTT
CASSPPTGNTEAFF
>TRBJ1-5|-|-|TRBV7-2
TGTGCCAGCAGCCCTAGGGGCAGTAGCAATCAGCCCCAGCATTTT
CASSPRGSSNQPQHF